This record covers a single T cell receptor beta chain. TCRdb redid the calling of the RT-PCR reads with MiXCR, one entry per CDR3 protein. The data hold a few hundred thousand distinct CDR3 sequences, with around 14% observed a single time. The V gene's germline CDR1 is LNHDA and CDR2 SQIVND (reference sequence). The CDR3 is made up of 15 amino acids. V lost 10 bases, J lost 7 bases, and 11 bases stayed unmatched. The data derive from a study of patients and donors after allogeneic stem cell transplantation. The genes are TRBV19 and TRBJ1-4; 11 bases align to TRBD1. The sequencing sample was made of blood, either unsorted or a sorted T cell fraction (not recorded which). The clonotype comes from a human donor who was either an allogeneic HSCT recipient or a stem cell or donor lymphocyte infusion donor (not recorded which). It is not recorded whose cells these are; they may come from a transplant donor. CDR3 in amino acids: CATAETGTGGEKLFF. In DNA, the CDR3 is TGTGCCACCGCGGAAACCGGGACAGGGGGTGAAAAACTGTTTTTT.